The 25 T cell receptor beta chains below come from one sample, sequenced in a study of T-cell reconstitution after alpha-beta-depleted transplantation in children (dated by TCRdb to the mid-2010s). Libraries came from PCR. The instrument was an Illumina HiSeq 2500. Molecular barcoding was employed in the preparation of TCR libraries, with unique molecular identifiers being used to normalize TCRbeta repertoire quantification. Through fastp at Q25 and MiXCR, TCRdb rebuilt clones from the public reads, retaining in-frame beta chains. CDR3 protein sequences are deduplicated, and each keeps its most common genes and DNA. The sample table holds over 45,000 distinct CDR3 sequences, of which 5.8% were seen once. Around 30% of the sample belongs to the ten largest clones. The meaning of the sample's time point label: day 60 (about 2 months) after transplantation. The sample's treatment or condition label, in plain terms: allogeneic hematopoietic cell transplantation with graft depleted of TCRalphabeta T cells and CD19 B cells.

The sequenced sample was PBMCs, mostly from graft donor cells, obtained 60 days after TCRalphabeta/CD19-depleted stem cell transplant. These receptors were taken from a female patient aged 2-9 years who had a stem cell transplant for aplastic anemia, so the T cells may come from the graft donor.

The table lists this clonotype with many counts. The chain links TRBV28 to TRBJ1-5; 9 positions agree with TRBD1. Germline CDR1 is MDHEN and CDR2 is SYDVKM. The CDR3 length is 15 residues. The J segment lost 0 bases and the V segment lost 3 bases, leaving 0 bases of the junction unmatched. The CDR3 spells CASSLGQGSNQPQHF. Here the CDR3 DNA reads TGTGCCAGCAGTTTGGGACAGGGTAGCAATCAGCCCCAGCATTTT.

This clonotype was seen repeatedly, ten times or more. The chain uses TRBV20-1 and TRBJ2-3, with D hard to call. Germline V gene sequence: CDR1 DFQATT, CDR2 SNEGSKA (reference sequence). This CDR3 contains 14 residues. Trimming removed 4 bases at V and 3 bases at J, with 14 bases between. The CDR3 nucleotides are TGCAGTGCTACTAAGCTAGTACGTACAGATACGCAGTATTTT. Residues: CSATKLVRTDTQYF.

The table lists this clonotype with many counts. The gene calls are TRBV20-1 and TRBJ2-4; tentatively, D is TRBD1 (6 bases). Germline V CDR1 and CDR2: DFQATT, SNEGSKA (reference sequence). The length of the CDR3 is 15 residues. Trimming removed 6 bases from V and 6 bases from J, with 21 bases in between. CDR3 nucleotides: TGCAGTGCCCCTTCGGCAGGGGCCAGGGGAAACATTCAGTACTTC. It codes for CSAPSAGARGNIQYF.

This clonotype was observed at least ten times. V usage is TRBV6-5 and J usage is TRBJ2-3; 7 positions agree with TRBD1. The CDR3 consists of 16 residues. The V and J ends lost 0 bases and 4 bases, in that order; junction bases with no gene match: 7. Germline V gene lookup returns CDR1 MNHEY and CDR2 SVGAGI. The CDR3, as DNA: TGTGCCAGCAGTTACTCCCCAGGGGGTGTGGCAGATACGCAGTATTTT. Its translation: CASSYSPGGVADTQYF.

This clonotype was counted ten times or more. The chain employs TRBV2 and TRBJ2-1, with D perhaps TRBD2 (6 bases). The CDR3 loop spans 15 amino acids. V was clipped by 3 bases and J by 2 bases, with 11 bases between them. The germline CDR1 and CDR2 sequences are SNHLY and FYNNEI. This chain's CDR3 is CASSEAEGAYNEQFF. Here the CDR3 DNA reads TGTGCCAGCAGTGAGGCGGAGGGAGCCTACAATGAGCAGTTCTTC.

This clonotype is termed medium-sized. The rearrangement uses TRBV5-6 and TRBJ2-2, with D possibly matching TRBD1 (5 bases). Germline values: CDR1 SGHDT, CDR2 YYEEEE. V lost 1 base to trimming and J lost 6 bases, with 10 bases between them. There are 14 residues in the CDR3. The chain's CDR3 is CASSLPLRAGELFF. The CDR3 DNA reads as TGTGCCAGCAGCTTGCCTCTCAGGGCCGGGGAGCTGTTTTTT. Full variable domain (remainder filled in from reference TRBV5-6 and TRBJ2-2): DAGVTQSPTHLIKTRGQQVTLRCSPKSGHDTVSWYQQALGQGPQFIFQYYEEEERQRGNFPDRFSGHQFPNYSSELNVNALLLGDSALYLCASSLPLRAGELFFGEGSRLTVL.

This clonotype occurred a few times. The chain has TRBV29-1 and TRBJ2-3, with 9 bases lining up with TRBD2. Germline trimming cut 4 bases from V and 1 base from J; bases unmatched to any gene: 12. The CDR3 covers 17 residues. CDR1 is SQVTM, CDR2 ANQGSEA, per germline. CDR3 in DNA: TGCAGCGTTGCCCCAGGGGCACTAGCGGGTGGCACAGATACGCAGTATTTT. The encoded protein is CSVAPGALAGGTDTQYF.

This clonotype was recorded at least ten times. This chain links TRBV29-1 with TRBJ2-7; no definite D call. There are 11 residues in the CDR3. Trimming stripped 5 bases from V and 5 bases from J, with 10 bases between. CDR1 is SQVTM and CDR2 is ANQGSEA in the germline V gene. The CDR3 here is CSVTLWDEQYF. The CDR3 nucleotides are TGCAGCGTTACCCTGTGGGACGAGCAGTACTTC.

There are many counts of this clonotype. The chain links TRBV5-1 to TRBJ2-3, with TRBD2 matching 8 bases. The V gene end was trimmed by 9 bases and the J gene end by 2 bases; junction bases not matched to a gene: 11. The CDR3 is 15 amino acids. Germline V gene lookup returns CDR1 SGHRS and CDR2 YFSETQ. For the CDR3, the DNA is TGCGCCACCACCGGCGAGCGGGGGCCCACAGATACGCAGTATTTT. Protein: CATTGERGPTDTQYF.

A few counts support this clonotype. The chain carries TRBV5-1 and TRBJ1-6; perhaps TRBD1 as D (5 bases). The germline V gene encodes CDR1 SGHRS and CDR2 YFSETQ. The CDR3 runs 16 residues. The V gene lost 2 bases and the J gene lost 0 bases, with 9 bases spanning the gap. CDR3 DNA: TGCGCCAGCAGCTTTTGGGGGAGCTCCTATAATTCACCCCTCCACTTT. Protein product: CASSFWGSSYNSPLHF. Variable domain in full (rest from reference TRBV5-1 and TRBJ1-6): KAGVTQTPRYLIKTRGQQVTLSCSPISGHRSVSWYQQTPGQGLQFLFEYFSETQRNKGNFPGRFSGRQFSNSRSEMNVSTLELGDSALYLCASSFWGSSYNSPLHFGNGTRLTVT.

This clonotype was found many times. The genes are TRBV5-1 and TRBJ2-5; D is unclear. The V end was cut by 4 bases, the J end by 5 bases, with 12 bases between. CDR3 size: 13 residues. Germline-derived CDR1 and CDR2 are SGHRS and YFSETQ. CDR3 bases: TGCGCCAGCAGCCACGTGGATGGCGAGACCCAGTACTTC. Encoded protein: CASSHVDGETQYF.

The sample holds many counts of this clonotype. The chain carries TRBV5-1 and TRBJ2-7; 8 nucleotides match TRBD2. The V and J ends lost 1 base and 0 bases, in that order; junction bases with no gene match: 3. This CDR3 comprises 15 residues. CDR1 is SGHRS, CDR2 YFSETQ, per germline. Written as DNA, the CDR3 is TGCGCCAGCAGCTTGAACGGGGGGGCCTCCTACGAGCAGTACTTC. It specifies CASSLNGGASYEQYF.

This clonotype was counted ten times or more. This chain connects TRBV20-1 to TRBJ2-1; 8 nucleotides align to TRBD2. With V trimmed by 3 bases and J by 3 bases, 7 bases remained unmatched. CDR3 length: 15 residues. Germline values: CDR1 DFQATT, CDR2 SNEGSKA (reference sequence). The CDR3 DNA follows: TGCAGTGCTAGCTTGACGGGGGGGAACTACAATGAGCAGTTCTTC. Its translation is CSASLTGGNYNEQFF.

This clonotype has a count of ten or more. CDR3 sequence reads: CASSYWSLGYTQYF. The DNA for the CDR3 is TGTGCCAGCAGTTACTGGTCATTAGGGTACACGCAGTATTTT. This chain links TRBV28 with TRBJ2-3; D gene ambiguous. Trimming took off 4 bases at V and 9 bases at J, with 17 bases between the two ends. Germline CDR1 reads MDHEN; CDR2 reads SYDVKM. The CDR3 loop spans 14 amino acids. The complete variable domain, with remaining parts taken from reference TRBV28 and TRBJ2-3, reads DVKVTQSSRYLVKRTGEKVFLECVQDMDHENMFWYRQDPGLGLRLIYFSYDVKMKEKGDIPEGYSVSREKKERFSLILESASTNQTSMYLCASSYWSLGYTQYFGPGTRLTVL.

This clonotype was counted many times. The chain recombines TRBV20-1 with TRBJ1-3; no firm D call. Trimming shortened V by 4 bases and J by 4 bases, and 17 bases separated the two germline ends. This CDR3 is 15 amino acids long. Germline V lookup: CDR1 DFQATT, CDR2 SNEGSKA (reference sequence). The CDR3 coding sequence is TGCAGTGCTACCTCCGGGAGGGAGGGAGGAAACACCATATATTTT. Translated, it gives CSATSGREGGNTIYF.

This clonotype was counted at least ten times. The V and J genes are TRBV6-1 and TRBJ2-7; tentative D call: TRBD1 (6 bases). There are 15 residues in the CDR3. V lost 1 base and J 4 bases, leaving 14 bases between the germline ends. Looked up from germline, CDR1 is MNHNS and CDR2 is SASEGT. As DNA, the CDR3 is TGTGCCAGCAGTGAAGATTACAGGGTGGGTTACGAGCAGTACTTC. Translating it yields CASSEDYRVGYEQYF.

The sample holds many counts of this clonotype. This CDR3 is CASSLDRGIAGNEQYF. CDR3 DNA: TGTGCCAGCAGCTTAGACAGGGGTATAGCGGGAAACGAGCAGTACTTC. This chain uses TRBV7-9 with TRBJ2-7, with a tentative D call TRBD2 (8 bases). The CDR3 runs 16 residues. Germline V CDR1 and CDR2: SEHNR, FQNEAQ (reference sequence). V lost 1 base to trimming and J lost 5 bases, with 18 bases between them. Combining the CDR3 with reference TRBV7-9 and TRBJ2-7 gives the whole variable domain DTGVSQNPRHKITKRGQNVTFRCDPISEHNRLYWYRQTLGQGPEFLTYFQNEAQLEKSRLLSDRFSAERPKGSFSTLEIQRTEQGDSAMYLCASSLDRGIAGNEQYFGPGTRLTVT.

In this sample, this clonotype turned up many times. The chain has TRBV5-1 and TRBJ1-3; no definite D call. Germline assignment: CDR1 SGHRS and CDR2 YFSETQ. Trimming shortened V by 5 bases and J by 0 bases, and 9 bases separated the two germline ends. This CDR3 has 14 amino acids. CDR3 bases: TGCGCCAGCAGGAGTGTAAGCTCTGGAAACACCATATATTTT. Protein product: CASRSVSSGNTIYF.

This clonotype was recorded many times. This chain joins TRBV10-3 and TRBJ2-2; 7 bases are shared with TRBD2. This CDR3 is 14 amino acids long. Germline V lookup: CDR1 ENHRY, CDR2 SYGVKD. The V and J ends lost 2 bases and 5 bases, in that order; junction bases with no gene match: 2. The CDR3 DNA follows: TGTGCCATCAGTGAGCTGGGAGGGACCGGGGAGCTGTTTTTT. This codes for CAISELGGTGELFF.

This clonotype was observed many times. The rearrangement joins TRBV4-2 to TRBJ2-7, with D possibly being TRBD2 (6 bases). Germline lookup yields CDR1 LGHNA and CDR2 YNFKEQ. This CDR3 spans 15 amino acids. Trimming took 0 bases from V and 0 from J, leaving 9 bases between them. The CDR3 nucleotides read TGTGCCAGCAGCCAAGATAGCGGTAGCTCCTACGAGCAGTACTTC. Encoded protein: CASSQDSGSSYEQYF.

This clonotype was seen more than once but under ten times. The genes are TRBV5-1 and TRBJ2-3; D is uncertain. Trimming pared 2 bases from V and 4 bases from J, leaving 11 bases between. CDR3 length: 14 amino acids. The V gene's germline CDR1 is SGHRS and CDR2 YFSETQ. The CDR3 DNA reads TGCGCCAGCAGCTTCCCCGCCACCGCAGATACGCAGTATTTT. Translated: CASSFPATADTQYF. The full variable domain, with the rest looked up from reference TRBV5-1 and TRBJ2-3, is KAGVTQTPRYLIKTRGQQVTLSCSPISGHRSVSWYQQTPGQGLQFLFEYFSETQRNKGNFPGRFSGRQFSNSRSEMNVSTLELGDSALYLCASSFPATADTQYFGPGTRLTVL.

This clonotype was seen a handful of times. The chain links TRBV7-9 to TRBJ2-2; 9 bases fit TRBD1. This CDR3 has 17 amino acids. From germline, CDR1 is SEHNR and CDR2 FQNEAQ (reference sequence). V gave up 8 bases and J gave up 0 bases; unmatched junction bases: 10. CDR3 in DNA: TGTGCCAGCTTGGTGGACAGGGGTTATTCGAACACCGGGGAGCTGTTTTTT. It yields the protein CASLVDRGYSNTGELFF.

This clonotype was seen more than once but under ten times. The J gene is TRBJ2-3, the V gene TRBV11-2, with no clear D. Germline V gene data show CDR1 as SGHAT and CDR2 as FQNNGV. V gave up 3 bases and J gave up 0 bases, with 7 bases separating them. The CDR3 is 14 amino acids. The CDR3 here is CASSLYPSTDTQYF. CDR3 bases: TGTGCCAGCAGCTTGTACCCAAGCACAGATACGCAGTATTTT.

This clonotype has only a few counts. J is TRBJ2-5 and V is TRBV5-1; 10 positions agree with TRBD2. CDR1 is SGHRS, CDR2 YFSETQ, per germline. The junction had 6 bases not matched to a gene; V was cut back by 0 bases and J by 7 bases. This CDR3 is 15 amino acids long. CDR3 nucleotides: TGCGCCAGCAGCTTGGAGCTAGCGGGGGTGGTGACCCAGTACTTC. Encoded protein: CASSLELAGVVTQYF.

This clonotype has at least ten counts. CDR3 protein: CASSWTGPYEQYF. DNA of the CDR3: TGTGCCAGCAGCTGGACTGGTCCCTACGAGCAGTACTTC. V gene TRBV5-8 combines with J gene TRBJ2-7; tentatively, D is TRBD2 (5 bases). V dropped 3 bases and J dropped 2 bases, with 9 bases sitting between them. This CDR3 is built from 13 residues. Germline CDR1 reads SGHTS; CDR2 reads YDEGEE.